The rows below give T cell receptor beta chains drawn from one sample of a study of cytotoxic CD8 clonotypes in ibrutinib-treated CLL. Some clones are missing from TCRdb's copy, which holds only in-frame ones; the method was immunoSEQ multiplex PCR. This sample has roughly 180,000 clones, with approximately 84% found just once. This sample comprised PBMCs, obtained after 24 months of ibrutinib treatment. The source of these receptors is a human donor with chronic lymphocytic leukemia. The CDR3 runs from the conserved cysteine through the conserved F or W. The D gene is left open where the match is weak. Clone size is given for some rows only: seen once, a few or many times, or a class if the clone is expanded.

j_call,clone_size,v_call,d_call,cdr3_aa,cdr3_nt
TRBJ2-5,once,TRBV29-1,-,CTGGDSAQYF,TGCACAGGGGGGGATAGCGCCCAGTACTTC
TRBJ1-2,few,TRBV6-4,-,CASRPRGVNYGYTF,TGTGCCAGCAGACCCCGGGGGGTGAACTATGGCTACACCTTC
TRBJ2-7,-,TRBV14,-,CASSLGSGHTYEQYF,TGTGCCAGCAGTTTAGGCAGCGGCCACACCTACGAGCAGTACTTC
TRBJ2-1,-,TRBV30,TRBD1,CAWGRQGNNEQFF,TGTGCCTGGGGACGACAGGGAAACAATGAGCAGTTCTTC
TRBJ1-1,-,TRBV5-4,-,CASSSGAKKLNTEAFF,TGTGCCAGCAGCTCCGGGGCTAAGAAACTCAACACTGAAGCTTTCTTT
TRBJ1-2,-,TRBV15,-,CATSALRDRYGYTF,TGTGCCACCAGCGCCCTACGGGATAGGTATGGCTACACCTTC
TRBJ2-4,-,TRBV30,-,CAWSVTPGIQYF,TGTGCCTGGAGTGTGACCCCTGGCATTCAGTACTTC
TRBJ1-3,once,TRBV15,-,CATSREVGTGTSGNTIYF,TGTGCCACCAGCAGAGAAGTGGGGACCGGAACCTCTGGAAACACCATATATTTT
TRBJ2-2,-,TRBV5-1,-,CASSPTGARNTGELFF,TGCGCCAGCAGCCCCACGGGGGCGCGGAACACCGGGGAGCTGTTTTTT
TRBJ1-1,-,TRBV4-3,TRBD1,CASSQVIGTGGTEAFF,TGCGCCAGCAGCCAAGTAATCGGGACAGGGGGTACTGAAGCTTTCTTT
TRBJ2-2,-,TRBV27,-,CASSSNPGPNTGELFF,TGTGCCAGCAGTTCGAATCCGGGACCGAACACCGGGGAGCTGTTTTTT
TRBJ2-5,-,TRBV7-2,-,CASSLALPGVETQYF,TGTGCCAGCAGCTTAGCGCTCCCGGGAGTAGAGACCCAGTACTTC
TRBJ2-2,-,TRBV5-1,TRBD2,CASSSPPELAGVETGELFF,TGCGCCAGCAGCTCCCCACCTGAACTAGCGGGAGTTGAAACCGGGGAGCTGTTTTTT
TRBJ1-5,-,TRBV6-5,-,CASSYDAGGGNQPQHF,TGTGCCAGCAGTTACGATGCCGGGGGGGGAAATCAGCCCCAGCATTTT
TRBJ2-3,few,TRBV6-1,-,CASSETPVGSTDTQYF,TGTGCCAGCAGTGAAACCCCGGTGGGATCCACAGATACGCAGTATTTT
TRBJ2-2,-,TRBV19,TRBD1,CASSLLGTGLTGELFF,TGTGCCAGTAGTTTATTAGGGACAGGGCTGACCGGGGAGCTGTTTTTT
TRBJ1-4,-,TRBV5-1,TRBD1,CASRWDSSDEKLFF,TGCGCCAGCAGATGGGACAGCTCGGATGAAAAACTGTTTTTT
TRBJ2-5,once,TRBV7-9,TRBD1,CASSLAVVAGGLETQYF,TGTGCCAGCAGCTTAGCAGTTGTGGCAGGGGGTCTAGAGACCCAGTACTTC
TRBJ2-1,-,TRBV1,-,CTSSQSGAYNEQFF,TGCACCAGCAGTCAAAGCGGGGCTTACAATGAGCAGTTCTTC
TRBJ1-2,-,TRBV6-5,-,CASSYVPGYGYTF,TGTGCCAGCAGTTACGTCCCGGGGTATGGCTACACCTTC
TRBJ2-1,once,TRBV7-3,-,CARRNEQFF,TGTGCCCGGAGAAATGAGCAGTTCTTC
TRBJ1-2,-,TRBV10-3,-,CAIRPVDYGYTF,TGTGCCATCAGGCCGGTGGACTATGGCTACACCTTC